A selection of T cell receptor beta chains follows, all from one sample in a study of T cell repertoires in cytomegalovirus infection. Via MiXCR, TCRdb re-called the reads, giving one row per CDR3 protein. The data hold around 550,000 distinct CDR3 sequences, with about 25% observed a single time. The sample was PBMCs. These receptors were taken from a human donor in good health (CMV status not recorded). Some clones in this sample may be carry-over from other donors' samples. Both conserved end residues are part of each CDR3. The order of the fields is J gene, clone size, V gene, D gene, CDR3 length, CDR3 DNA, CDR3 protein. D genes are given only for firm matches. Some rows have no size entry. The others give once, few or many, or a class for an expanded clone.

J gene: TRBJ2-1; clone size: .; V gene: TRBV12-3/TRBV12-4; D gene: TRBD2; CDR3 length: 15; CDR3 DNA: TGTGCCAGCAGTGCTACTAGCGCCACCTACAATGAGCAGTTCTTC; CDR3 protein: CASSATSATYNEQFF
J gene: TRBJ2-5; clone size: many; V gene: TRBV5-6; D gene: TRBD2; CDR3 length: 14; CDR3 DNA: TGTGCCAGCAGCTTGCCGCGGGAGTGGAAGACCCAGTACTTC; CDR3 protein: CASSLPREWKTQYF
J gene: TRBJ1-2; clone size: .; V gene: TRBV5-1; D gene: .; CDR3 length: 14; CDR3 DNA: TGCGCCAGCAGCCCGACAGATATTAACTATGGCTACACCTTC; CDR3 protein: CASSPTDINYGYTF
J gene: TRBJ2-1; clone size: once; V gene: TRBV28; D gene: .; CDR3 length: 11; CDR3 DNA: TGTGCCAGCAGTCCCCGGGATGCGCAGTTCTTC; CDR3 protein: CASSPRDAQFF
J gene: TRBJ2-3; clone size: few; V gene: TRBV12-3/TRBV12-4; D gene: .; CDR3 length: 12; CDR3 DNA: TGTGCCAGCAGTGATTCCGGGTATACGCAGTATTTT; CDR3 protein: CASSDSGYTQYF
J gene: TRBJ2-7; clone size: .; V gene: TRBV7-2; D gene: .; CDR3 length: 15; CDR3 DNA: TGTGCCAGCAGCTTAGGTTACGGGAGCTCCTACGAGCAGTACTTC; CDR3 protein: CASSLGYGSSYEQYF
J gene: TRBJ1-1; clone size: .; V gene: TRBV19; D gene: .; CDR3 length: 17; CDR3 DNA: TGTGCCAGTAGTATAGCCGGGACGCTCATTATGAACACTGAAGCTTTCTTT; CDR3 protein: CASSIAGTLIMNTEAFF
J gene: TRBJ2-3; clone size: few; V gene: TRBV12-3/TRBV12-4; D gene: TRBD2; CDR3 length: 18; CDR3 DNA: TGTGCCAGCAGTACAAAAGGGACTAGCGGGAGCGTTTCAGATACGCAGTATTTT; CDR3 protein: CASSTKGTSGSVSDTQYF
J gene: TRBJ2-2; clone size: few; V gene: TRBV7-6; D gene: .; CDR3 length: 15; CDR3 DNA: TGTGCCAGCAGCTTAGGGTCAGGGGGGACCGGGGAGCTGTTTTTT; CDR3 protein: CASSLGSGGTGELFF
J gene: TRBJ1-6; clone size: .; V gene: TRBV14; D gene: .; CDR3 length: 13; CDR3 DNA: TGTGCCAGCAGCCTAAATGTTAATTCACCCCTCCACTTT; CDR3 protein: CASSLNVNSPLHF
J gene: TRBJ1-2; clone size: .; V gene: TRBV12-3/TRBV12-4; D gene: .; CDR3 length: 14; CDR3 DNA: TGTGCCAGCAGTTTAAAAACAGGTGAATCTGGCTACACCTTC; CDR3 protein: CASSLKTGESGYTF
J gene: TRBJ2-5; clone size: many; V gene: TRBV11-2; D gene: .; CDR3 length: 14; CDR3 DNA: TGTGCCAGCAGCGCCGCAGGGGTTGTGGAGACCCAGTACTTC; CDR3 protein: CASSAAGVVETQYF
J gene: TRBJ2-3; clone size: .; V gene: TRBV20-1; D gene: .; CDR3 length: 14; CDR3 DNA: TGCAGTGGCGGCCGAAGCGGGAGCACAGATACGCAGTATTTT; CDR3 protein: CSGGRSGSTDTQYF
J gene: TRBJ2-3; clone size: .; V gene: TRBV11-3; D gene: TRBD2; CDR3 length: 19; CDR3 DNA: TGTGCCAGCAGCTTAGGATTCCGGGCCAGCGGGGCCCCCCCGGATACGCAGTATTTT; CDR3 protein: CASSLGFRASGAPPDTQYF
J gene: TRBJ1-3; clone size: .; V gene: TRBV6-6; D gene: TRBD1; CDR3 length: 15; CDR3 DNA: TGTGCCACCTCGGGACAGGCGAACTCTGGAAACACCATATATTTT; CDR3 protein: CATSGQANSGNTIYF
J gene: TRBJ1-1; clone size: .; V gene: TRBV19; D gene: .; CDR3 length: 12; CDR3 DNA: TGTGCCAGTAGTTCCGGAGGAGTTGAAGCTTTCTTT; CDR3 protein: CASSSGGVEAFF
J gene: TRBJ2-3; clone size: few; V gene: TRBV10-3; D gene: .; CDR3 length: 16; CDR3 DNA: TGTGCCATCAGTGACCTTTTGCGACTGAAAACAGATACGCAGTATTTT; CDR3 protein: CAISDLLRLKTDTQYF
J gene: TRBJ1-2; clone size: few; V gene: TRBV12-3/TRBV12-4; D gene: .; CDR3 length: 14; CDR3 DNA: TGTGCCAGCAGCCATACCGACCGGGGCTATGGCTACACCTTC; CDR3 protein: CASSHTDRGYGYTF
J gene: TRBJ1-1; clone size: .; V gene: TRBV12-3/TRBV12-4; D gene: .; CDR3 length: 16; CDR3 DNA: TGTGCCAGCAGTTTGAGAGTTGGGGGGCGAGGCACTGAAGCTTTCTTT; CDR3 protein: CASSLRVGGRGTEAFF
J gene: TRBJ1-1; clone size: .; V gene: TRBV20-1; D gene: TRBD1; CDR3 length: 13; CDR3 DNA: TGCAGTGCTAGAGATCCCGGGACAGGTGAAGCTTTCTTT; CDR3 protein: CSARDPGTGEAFF
J gene: TRBJ2-3; clone size: .; V gene: TRBV4-1; D gene: .; CDR3 length: 13; CDR3 DNA: TGCGCCAGCAGCCGAGCCGGCACAGATACGCAGTATTTT; CDR3 protein: CASSRAGTDTQYF
J gene: TRBJ1-4; clone size: once; V gene: TRBV4-3; D gene: .; CDR3 length: 17; CDR3 DNA: TGCGCCAGCAGCCAATCTCGGCGAGCCGCAACTAATGAAAAACTGTTTTTT; CDR3 protein: CASSQSRRAATNEKLFF
J gene: TRBJ2-7; clone size: .; V gene: TRBV2; D gene: TRBD2; CDR3 length: 14; CDR3 DNA: TGTGCCAGCAGTGAACGAGCGGGGACCTACGAGCAGTACTTC; CDR3 protein: CASSERAGTYEQYF
J gene: TRBJ2-1; clone size: .; V gene: TRBV5-1; D gene: .; CDR3 length: 13; CDR3 DNA: TGCGCCAGCAGCTCCCTGCAAAACAGCCAGCAGTTCTTC; CDR3 protein: CASSSLQNSQQFF
J gene: TRBJ2-1; clone size: few; V gene: TRBV7-2; D gene: TRBD2; CDR3 length: 15; CDR3 DNA: TGTGCCAGCCCCCCGCGGGAGGCAACATACAATGAGCAGTTCTTC; CDR3 protein: CASPPREATYNEQFF
J gene: TRBJ2-1; clone size: many; V gene: TRBV7-8; D gene: TRBD2; CDR3 length: 14; CDR3 DNA: TGTGCCAGCAGCTTACGACTAGCATACAATGAGCAGTTCTTC; CDR3 protein: CASSLRLAYNEQFF
J gene: TRBJ2-1; clone size: few; V gene: TRBV4-3; D gene: TRBD2; CDR3 length: 16; CDR3 DNA: TGCGCCAGCAGCCAAGATGCAGCGGGAGGGCGAAGGGAGCAGTTCTTC; CDR3 protein: CASSQDAAGGRREQFF
J gene: TRBJ1-5; clone size: .; V gene: TRBV2; D gene: .; CDR3 length: 15; CDR3 DNA: TGTGCCAGCAGTGAAAGTGGAGTTAGCAATCAGCCCCAGCATTTT; CDR3 protein: CASSESGVSNQPQHF
J gene: TRBJ2-1; clone size: few; V gene: TRBV7-9; D gene: .; CDR3 length: 15; CDR3 DNA: TGTGCCAGCAGCCCCCCCAGTGGAAGCTCCGATGAGCAGTTCTTC; CDR3 protein: CASSPPSGSSDEQFF